Below, 7 T cell receptor beta chains from the same sample are listed, as sequenced in a study of metastatic and nonmetastatic thyroid tumors. No treatment had been given to any patient before thyroid surgery. MiXCR re-clonotyped the PCR reads for TCRdb. The table includes around 40,000 clones, about 25% detected once. Sequencing was done on a sample of blood. The receptors come from a female donor with papillary thyroid cancer or a benign thyroid nodule (not recorded which). Some clones in this sample may be carry-over from other donors' samples.

This clone occurred many times. The V gene is TRBV4-2, the J gene TRBJ2-3; tentative D call: TRBD2 (6 bases). Germline V gene lookup returns CDR1 LGHNA and CDR2 YNFKEQ. Trimming shortened V by 2 bases and J by 4 bases, and 19 bases separated the two germline ends. The CDR3 consists of 17 residues. CDR3 protein: CASSQNTGTGIADTQYF. The CDR3 DNA follows: TGTGCCAGCAGCCAAAACACCGGGACTGGGATCGCAGATACGCAGTATTTT.

This clone was counted ten times or more. The CDR3 coding sequence is TGTGCCAGCAGCCGATCCGGGACAGCGGCCTTCGGGGAGCTGTTTTTT. Its protein product is CASSRSGTAAFGELFF. The chain is built from TRBV12-3 or TRBV12-4 and TRBJ2-2; 7 bases line up with TRBD1. The ends lost 6 bases at V and 7 bases at J; junction bases unmatched: 14. The CDR3 is 16 amino acids.

This clone was seen ten or more times. This rearrangement joins TRBV7-2 to TRBJ2-2; no clear D gene. The CDR3 totals 18 residues. CDR1 and CDR2 (germline): SGHTA, FQGNSA. V lost 4 bases and J lost 9, with 27 bases in between. This CDR3 reads CASSSTRPVGTEYRELFF. The CDR3 region has the DNA TGTGCCAGCAGCTCGACCCGGCCCGTGGGCACCGAATACAGGGAGCTGTTTTTT. Full variable domain (remainder filled in from reference TRBV7-2 and TRBJ2-2): GAGVSQSPSNKVTEKGKDVELRCDPISGHTALYWYRQSLGQGLEFLIYFQGNSAPDKSGLPSDRFSAERTGGSVSTLTIQRTQQEDSAVYLCASSSTRPVGTEYRELFFGEGSRLTVL.

V gene TRBV4-3 combines with J gene TRBJ1-1, with D hard to call. Germline CDR1 LGHNA, CDR2 YSLEER. CDR3 length: 15 amino acids. Trimming removed 1 base at V and 1 base at J, with 10 bases between. The CDR3 spells CASSQGVAGNTEAFF. In nucleotides, the CDR3 is TGCGCCAGCAGCCAAGGAGTGGCAGGGAACACTGAAGCTTTCTTT.

This clone has more than one count but fewer than ten. This chain links TRBV6-1 with TRBJ1-6, with 7 bases identical to TRBD1. With V trimmed by 10 bases and J by 7 bases, 13 bases remained unmatched. The CDR3 has 15 residues. Per the germline V gene, CDR1 is MNHNS and CDR2 is SASEGT. CDR3 DNA sequence: TGTGCCACACGGGGAGGGGGCGGACGGAATTCACCCCTCCACTTT. The encoded protein is CATRGGGGRNSPLHF.

The chain recombines TRBV7-9 with TRBJ1-3, with TRBD1 matching over 10 bases. The CDR3 covers 15 residues. V was pared by 8 bases and J by 3 bases, with 7 bases of the junction left unmatched. The V gene's germline CDR1 is SEHNR and CDR2 FQNEAQ (reference sequence). The DNA of the CDR3 is TGTGCCAGCCACGTAGGGACAGGGGTTGGAAACACCATATATTTT. It specifies CASHVGTGVGNTIYF.

This clone was recorded at least ten times. The chain joins TRBV4-1 to TRBJ2-7; the match to TRBD2 covers 8 bases. The CDR3 consists of 14 residues. Trimming cost V 4 bases and J 3 bases; bases outside gene matches: 5. Germline CDR1 MGHRA, CDR2 YSYEKL. The CDR3 sequence is CASSPEAGGYEQYF. DNA of the CDR3: TGCGCCAGCAGCCCCGAGGCGGGGGGCTACGAGCAGTACTTC.